This record concerns one TCR beta chain sequence. This receptor's antigen is unknown. No per-base quality is available; no much larger clone lies one base away. The record originates from a study of T cell responses to AZD1222 COVID-19 vaccine (dated by TCRdb to the early 2020s). With respect to the entire study: AZD1222 recipients given second doses at about 4 weeks or at about 12 weeks were pooled, since spike-specific TCR depth and breadth were not found to differ between the two schedules. A total of about 240 trial participants underwent TCR sequencing, of whom 207 received two doses of AZD1222 and about 25 received two doses of the MenACWY control vaccine. Trial participants were enrolled into age subgroups of 18-55, 56-69 and 70-plus years, which contained around 150, 29 and 61 TCR-sequenced participants, respectively. What the research found in general, with its limitations: No day 14 peak-response samples were available, so repertoires were characterized only after the peak T cell response. Most participants were white British and females outnumbered males, and the authors suggested that clonal diversity may have been underestimated. Reportedly, close to half of the unique spike-specific TCRs recognized epitopes lying outside the regions that are mutated in the B.1.351 and B.1.1.7 variants. Vaccine-associated CD4 TCRs spanned the whole spike protein, with dominant responses in regions 160-218 and 743-854. Spike-specific TCR breadth and depth rose significantly after two AZD1222 doses compared with day 0 and with MenACWY recipients. The 56-69-year group was small, and its depth increase did not reach significance, likely because of low power. Conclusions about previously exposed vaccinees were limited because only 6 or 7 AZD1222 recipients were SARS-CoV-2 seropositive at baseline.

The CDR3 regions of human TCRbeta chains were subjected to immunosequencing. The authors' analysis ran thus. Repertoire TCRs were matched against a reference library of SARS-CoV-2-specific TCRs generated with the MIRA antigen-specificity platform. Breadth was defined as the fraction of unique TCRs that were SARS-CoV-2-associated. Depth was defined as the fraction of total T cells that were SARS-CoV-2-associated. Using the MIRA data, each spike-specific TCR was assigned both to the spike region to which the TCR was reactive and to a CD4 or CD8 class. Log10-transformed breadth and depth values were compared by one-way ANOVA with Sidak's multiple comparisons tests. TCRdb obtained this table from immuneACCESS and retained in-frame rearrangements with V and J assigned. These tables miss some clones; where compared with another copy, unresolved V genes account for less than half of the shortfall, and the remainder is unexplained. V, J and clone size were drawn from that table, and D and trimming were deduced from the DNA. Here the sample has tens of thousands of clones; less than 90% occur a single time. The top ten hold about 20% of the sample.

The sample's time point label, decoded: baseline before first vaccination. The vaccinee samples were drawn from two UK trials, COV001 and COV002, one of which was a single-blind randomized controlled phase 2/3 trial testing AZD1222 (ChAdOx1 nCoV-19) in healthy adults. For TCRbeta chain sequencing, PBMC samples from trial participants were taken at day 0 and at day 28 after the second dose. CDR1 and CDR2, looked up from the germline V gene (reference sequence), are SSHAT and FNYEAQ. V is pruned by 9 bases and J by 8 bases, leaving 9 bases of the junction without a gene match. The CDR3 runs 13 amino acids, cysteine and phenylalanine included. Only the CDR3 region is kept as DNA, spanning 39 bases read in frame from base 1.

The specimen was peripheral blood, collected on day 0 of AZD1222 vaccination. The receptor comes from an adult in good health. The chain uses TRBV7-7 and TRBJ2-2, with 7 central nucleotides matching TRBD1. The CDR3 sequence is CARGDSLTGELFF. In nucleotides, the sequence is TGTGCCAGAGGGGACAGCTTAACAGGGGAGCTGTTTTTT.